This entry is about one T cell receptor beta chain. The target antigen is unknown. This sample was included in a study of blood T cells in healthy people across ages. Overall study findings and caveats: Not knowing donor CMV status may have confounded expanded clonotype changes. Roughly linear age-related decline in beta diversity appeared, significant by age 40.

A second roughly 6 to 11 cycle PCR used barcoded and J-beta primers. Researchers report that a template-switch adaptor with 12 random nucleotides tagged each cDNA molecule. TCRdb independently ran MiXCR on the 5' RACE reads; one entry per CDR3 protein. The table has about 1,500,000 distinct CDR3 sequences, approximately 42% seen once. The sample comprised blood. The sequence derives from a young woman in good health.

CDR3 sequence reads: CASSFSGGPSYNEQYF. CDR3 DNA sequence: TGTGCCAGCAGTTTCTCAGGCGGCCCCTCCTACAATGAGCAGTACTTC. The chain links TRBV7-2 to TRBJ2-1; no reliable D call. The assigned J gene may be wrong: the sequence end matches TRBJ2-7 better. The length of the CDR3 is 16 residues. Germline-derived CDR1 and CDR2 are SGHTA and FQGNSA.